Included here is one T cell receptor beta chain sequence, with context. Its antigen remains unidentified. The data belong to a study of cytomegalovirus exposure and HLA in healthy donors. Study results and caveats: When a later analysis compared HLA-associated TCR beta chains with equally common others, the HLA-associated chains turned out to be more clonally expanded and to have lower generation probabilities. A highly shared variant cluster was judged a likely technical artifact. A prior analysis recorded that most TCR beta V segments were productive about 90% or about 30% of the time.

13 Jbeta primers and 60 Vbeta primers were used for the PCR. Measured with immunoSEQ multiplex PCR; TCRdb has only the in-frame clones, and not every one. The sample contains over 110,000 clones, over 60% of which appear only once. Per germline, CDR1 MNHEY and CDR2 SMNVEV (reference sequence). Germline trimming cut 0 bases from V and 4 bases from J; bases unmatched to any gene: 9. The CDR3 has 18 residues. Specimen: PBMCs. The sequence was collected from a male donor in good health and CMV-seropositive. The chain recombines TRBV27 with TRBJ1-4; TRBD1 matches at 9 bases. CDR3 protein: CASSLSRGQGRINEKLFF. In nucleotides, the CDR3 is TGTGCCAGCAGTTTATCGCGAGGACAGGGGAGGATTAATGAAAAACTGTTTTTT. The full variable domain, in which reference TRBV27 and TRBJ1-4 provide the parts outside the CDR3, is EAQVTQNPRYLITVTGKKLTVTCSQNMNHEYMSWYRQDPGLGLRQIYYSMNVEVTDKGDVPEGYKVSRKEKRNFPLILESPSPNQTSLYFCASSLSRGQGRINEKLFFGSGTQLSVL.